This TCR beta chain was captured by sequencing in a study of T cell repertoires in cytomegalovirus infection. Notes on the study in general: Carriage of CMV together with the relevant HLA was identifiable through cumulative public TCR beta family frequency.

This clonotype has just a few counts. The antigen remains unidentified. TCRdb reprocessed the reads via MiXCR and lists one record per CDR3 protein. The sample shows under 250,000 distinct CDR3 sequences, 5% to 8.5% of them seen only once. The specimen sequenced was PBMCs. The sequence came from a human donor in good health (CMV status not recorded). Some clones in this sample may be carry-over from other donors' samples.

This chain's CDR3 is CASAQWGGTEAFF. DNA for the CDR3: TGTGCCAGCGCCCAGTGGGGGGGCACTGAAGCTTTCTTT. The V call is TRBV6-4, the J call TRBJ1-1; D is perhaps TRBD1 (5 bases). CDR1 is MRHNA and CDR2 is SNTAGT in the germline V gene. Trimming cost V 8 bases and J 4 bases, with 14 bases left between them. The CDR3 totals 13 residues.